Given below is one T cell receptor beta chain in context. The target antigen is unknown. The data derive from a study of T cell responses to AZD1222 COVID-19 vaccine. This CDR3 comprises 14 residues. Trimming cost V 8 bases and J 3 bases; bases outside gene matches: 9. Germline loops: CDR1 MNHEY, CDR2 SVGAGI. Notes on the study in general: Clonal diversity was possibly underestimated, and the donors were mostly white British, with more females. Seropositive status at baseline applied to only a handful of AZD1222 recipients. After two AZD1222 doses, spike-specific TCR breadth and depth rose versus day 0.

TCRdb's table, derived via immunoSEQ multiplex PCR, lists solely in-frame clones and lacks some. The table has approximately 150,000 clones, about 92% seen once. This receptor was obtained from an adult who received the AZD1222 COVID-19 vaccine. Source: peripheral blood, taken 28 days after the second AZD1222 dose. The rearrangement joins TRBV6-5 to TRBJ2-7; 8 nucleotides match TRBD2. The CDR3 nucleotides read TGTGCCAGCGGGGGCACTAGCGGACACTACGAGCAGTACTTC. Protein product: CASGGTSGHYEQYF.